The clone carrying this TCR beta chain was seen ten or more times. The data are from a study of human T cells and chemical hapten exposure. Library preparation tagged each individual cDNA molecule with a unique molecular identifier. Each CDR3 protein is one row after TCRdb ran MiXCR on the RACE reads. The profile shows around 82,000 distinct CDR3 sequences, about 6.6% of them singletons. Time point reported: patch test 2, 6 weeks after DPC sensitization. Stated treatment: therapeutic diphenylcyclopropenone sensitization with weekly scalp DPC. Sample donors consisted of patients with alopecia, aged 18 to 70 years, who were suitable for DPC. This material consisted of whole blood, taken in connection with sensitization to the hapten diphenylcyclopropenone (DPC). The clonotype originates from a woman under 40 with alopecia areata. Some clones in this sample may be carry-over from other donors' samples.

CDR3 nucleotides: TGTGCCAGCAGTGGGTTGGTGGGAGATACGCAGTATTTT. Translation: CASSGLVGDTQYF. J is TRBJ2-3 and V is TRBV6-5; D remains ambiguous. Per the germline V gene, CDR1 is MNHEY and CDR2 is SVGAGI. The CDR3 consists of 13 residues. V dropped 5 bases and J dropped 5 bases, with 11 bases sitting between them.